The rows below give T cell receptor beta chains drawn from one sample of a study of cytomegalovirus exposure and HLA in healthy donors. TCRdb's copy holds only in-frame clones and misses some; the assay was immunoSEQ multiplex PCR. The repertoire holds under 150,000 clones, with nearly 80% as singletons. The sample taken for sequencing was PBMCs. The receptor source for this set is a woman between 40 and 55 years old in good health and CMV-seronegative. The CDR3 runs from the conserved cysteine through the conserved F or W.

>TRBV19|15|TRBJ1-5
CASSRPQAGNQPQHF
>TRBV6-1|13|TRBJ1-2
CATDRALAYGYTF
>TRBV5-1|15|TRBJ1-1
CASSRLGAPGAEAFF
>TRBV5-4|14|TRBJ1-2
CASSLGSGFGGYTF
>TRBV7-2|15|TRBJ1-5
CASSLTLNSNQPQHF
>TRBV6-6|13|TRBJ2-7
CASRPHQGSEQYF
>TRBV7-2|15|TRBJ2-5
CASSPYARAEETQYF
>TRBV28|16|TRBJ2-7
CASSSGTSGSSYEQYF
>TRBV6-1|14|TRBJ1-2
CASSLSGTVYGYTF
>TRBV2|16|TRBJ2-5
CASRGWASGSSETQYF
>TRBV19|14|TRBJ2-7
CASKGRREVGEQYF
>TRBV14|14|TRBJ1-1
CASSQWAMDTEAFF
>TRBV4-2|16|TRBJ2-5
CASSRSSSGIGETQYF
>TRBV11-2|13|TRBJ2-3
CASSRDRSDTQYF
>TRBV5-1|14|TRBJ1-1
CASSFRTGSTEAFF
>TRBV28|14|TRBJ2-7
CASTGTRASYEQYF
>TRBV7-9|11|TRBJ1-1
CSSSFGTEAFF
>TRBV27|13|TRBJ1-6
CASSLSLSGSLHF
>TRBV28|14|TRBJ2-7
CASRPRTSSYEQYF
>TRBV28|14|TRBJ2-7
CASSSGTTPSEQYF
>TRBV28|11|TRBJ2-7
CASSLRYEQYF
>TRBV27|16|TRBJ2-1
CASSLSLGTIVREQFF
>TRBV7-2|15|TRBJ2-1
CASSLDRDTYNEQFF
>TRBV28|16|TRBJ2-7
CASSSGLAESSYEQYF
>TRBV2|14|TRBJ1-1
CASSEVPGNTEAFF
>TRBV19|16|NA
CASSLVVGGAGYEQYF
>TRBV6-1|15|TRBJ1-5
CASTTQGAGNQPQHF
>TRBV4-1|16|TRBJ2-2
CASTRGLAENTGELFF
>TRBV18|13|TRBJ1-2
CASSLDRAYGYTF
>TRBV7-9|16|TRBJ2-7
CASSPVRITTGYEQYF
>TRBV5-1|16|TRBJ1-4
CASSGRMGQGSEKLFF
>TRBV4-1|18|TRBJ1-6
CASSPRQGIKSYNSPLHF
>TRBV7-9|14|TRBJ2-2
CAPTGGSNTGELFF
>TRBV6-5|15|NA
CASSRDRGGSYEQYF
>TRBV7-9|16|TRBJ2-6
CASRTGQGSEANGLTF
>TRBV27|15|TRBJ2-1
CATQPGTGIYNEQFF
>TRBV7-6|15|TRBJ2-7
CASSLGGGVIGEQYF
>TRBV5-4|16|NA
CASSPGGDRAAYEQYF
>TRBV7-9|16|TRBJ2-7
CSSSHPGQTSSYEQYF
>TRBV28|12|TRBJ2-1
CASKLAGGEQFF
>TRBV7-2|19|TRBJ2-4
CASSSRRSRNAIAKNIQYF
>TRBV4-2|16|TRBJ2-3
CASSHRTSGSTDTQYF
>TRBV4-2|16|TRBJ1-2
CASSQVGEGGGYGYTF
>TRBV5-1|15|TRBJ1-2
CASSWTRDRGAGYTF
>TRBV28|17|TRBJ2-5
CASSSGFGTGHQETQYF
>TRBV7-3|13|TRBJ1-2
CASSPDPGYGYTF
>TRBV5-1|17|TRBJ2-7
CASSLAWQGSNSYEQYF
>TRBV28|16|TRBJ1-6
CASSTGTGGFYSPLHF
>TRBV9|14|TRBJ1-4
CASSVTGGNEKLFF
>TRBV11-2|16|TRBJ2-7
CASSPIGRQGRYEQYF
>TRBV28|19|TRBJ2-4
CASSPRAGLAGDTKNIQYF
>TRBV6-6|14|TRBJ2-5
CASTSGTGQETQYF
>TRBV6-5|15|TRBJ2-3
CASSYRDRGTDTQYF
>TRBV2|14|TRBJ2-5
CATNKYYQKETQYF
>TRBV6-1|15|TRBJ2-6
CATASMGSGANGLTF
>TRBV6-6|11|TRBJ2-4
CASSSFREQYF
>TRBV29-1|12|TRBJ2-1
CSGDRGYNEQFF
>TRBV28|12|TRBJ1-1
CASSSTGDEAFF
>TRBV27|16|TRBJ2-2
CASSFMAELNTGELFF